This T cell receptor (beta chain) came from a study of T cells in Graves' hyperthyroidism and ophthalmopathy. Exclusion of patients followed from uncontrolled infection, other autoimmune disease, pregnancy or lactation. This CDR3 has 12 residues. Germline V CDR1 and CDR2: SGHDN, FVKESK. V gave up 3 bases and J gave up 4 bases, with 6 bases separating them. The source material, RNA transcripts, was used to amplify TCR beta CDR3 regions. When the TCR CDR3 underwent first-round RT-PCR, the HTBI primer set was used. TCRdb used MiXCR to reprocess the multiplex PCR reads, holding one entry per CDR3 protein. The table includes hundreds of thousands of distinct CDR3 sequences, 12% to 15% detected once.

This chain joins TRBV14 and TRBJ1-2, with no clear D. Source material: blood. This receptor was identified in a woman between 40 and 50 years old with Graves' hyperthyroidism. This chain's CDR3 is CASSQASYGYTF. The CDR3 DNA is TGTGCCAGCAGCCAGGCAAGCTATGGCTACACCTTC.